This TCR beta chain was obtained from a study of blood T cell repertoires in COVID-19. This clone showed up just once. Sequenced by immunoSEQ multiplex PCR; TCRdb stores in-frame clones only, minus some. Of over 110,000 clones in the sample, around 80% are singletons; the top ten hold roughly 10%. The CDR3 totals 12 residues. Between the trimmed V and J ends, which lost 3 bases and 6 bases, there was a span of 3 bases. Germline assignment: CDR1 SGHVS and CDR2 FQNEAQ. This sequence originates from a man in his 60s with active or convalescent COVID-19. The sample consisted of peripheral blood. This chain links TRBV7-8 with TRBJ1-6; D unresolved. As DNA, the CDR3 is TGTGCCAGCAGCTTCGTTAATTCACCCCTCCACTTT. It is translated as CASSFVNSPLHF.